This entry features one TCR beta chain sequence. The data derive from a study of shared clonotypes between healthy human individuals. Profiling relied on immunoSEQ multiplex PCR, and the TCRdb table lists in-frame clones only, not all of them. The sample shows 950,000 to 1,100,000 clones, approximately 72% of them seen only once. The receptor was isolated from a man younger than 35 in good health. The source material was memory CD4+ T cells sorted from blood. The subset was: CD45RA-negative fraction.

The CDR3: CASSLEVSGSEQYF. For the CDR3, the DNA is TGCGCCAGCAGCTTGGAGGTTAGCGGGAGCGAGCAGTACTTC. The V gene is TRBV5-1, the J gene TRBJ2-7; 9 bases match TRBD2. Germline lookup yields CDR1 SGHRS and CDR2 YFSETQ. Losses at the gene ends were 0 bases for V and 6 bases for J; bases not matched to a gene: 4. The CDR3 runs to 14 residues.